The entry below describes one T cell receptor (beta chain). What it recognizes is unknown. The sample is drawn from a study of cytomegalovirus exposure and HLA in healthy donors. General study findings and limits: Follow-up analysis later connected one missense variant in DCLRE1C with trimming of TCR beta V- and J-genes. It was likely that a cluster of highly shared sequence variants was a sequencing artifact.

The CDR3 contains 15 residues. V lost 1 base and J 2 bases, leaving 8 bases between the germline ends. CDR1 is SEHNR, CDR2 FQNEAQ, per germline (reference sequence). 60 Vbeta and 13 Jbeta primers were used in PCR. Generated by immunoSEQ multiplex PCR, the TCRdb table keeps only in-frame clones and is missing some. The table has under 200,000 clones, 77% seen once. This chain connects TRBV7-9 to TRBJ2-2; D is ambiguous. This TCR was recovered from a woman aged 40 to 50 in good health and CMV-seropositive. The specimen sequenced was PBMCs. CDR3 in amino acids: CASSLVAANTGELFF. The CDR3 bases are TGTGCCAGCAGCTTAGTTGCGGCTAACACCGGGGAGCTGTTTTTT.